Below are 5 T cell receptor beta chains sequenced from a single sample in a study of neoadjuvant nivolumab and ipilimumab in lung cancer. The repertoire was sequenced with immunoSEQ multiplex PCR; TCRdb's copy has only in-frame clones and lacks some. The data hold 25,000 to 35,000 clones, with about nine tenths observed a single time. The source was peripheral blood, collected after neoadjuvant nivolumab, alone or with ipilimumab, at or shortly before surgery. The receptors come from an adult with non-small cell lung cancer.

V and J are TRBV2 and TRBJ1-2; D is perhaps TRBD1 (5 bases). Looked up from germline, CDR1 is SNHLY and CDR2 is FYNNEI. CDR3 length equals 13 residues. V lost 6 bases to trimming and J lost 2 bases, with 10 bases between them. The DNA for the CDR3 is TGTGCCAGCAGCCTAGGGGAGAACTATGGCTACACCTTC. Residues: CASSLGENYGYTF.

This clone has just a few counts. The rearrangement joins TRBV11-2 to TRBJ2-7; 7 bases match TRBD1. This CDR3 comprises 15 residues. Trimming removed 5 bases from V and 2 bases from J; junction bases left unmatched: 9. Germline assignment: CDR1 SGHAT and CDR2 FQNNGV. CDR3 in DNA: TGTGCCAGCAGCCTAGGGACAGCCGCCCCCTACGAGCAGTACTTC. This sequence encodes CASSLGTAAPYEQYF. Based on the CDR3 plus reference TRBV11-2 and TRBJ2-7, the full variable domain is EAGVAQSPRYKIIEKRQSVAFWCNPISGHATLYWYQQILGQGPKLLIQFQNNGVVDDSQLPKDRFSAERLKGVDSTLKIQPAKLEDSAVYLCASSLGTAAPYEQYFGPGTRLTVT.

J is TRBJ2-3 and V is TRBV7-2; a possible D gene is TRBD2 (5 bases). Germline CDR1 SGHTA, CDR2 FQGNSA. The CDR3 totals 13 residues. The V end was cut by 8 bases, the J end by 4 bases, with 13 bases between. The CDR3 coding sequence is TGTGCCAGCGGAGCGGTAAGGGCAGATACGCAGTATTTT. Translation: CASGAVRADTQYF.

The chain uses TRBV5-1 and TRBJ2-7; D unresolved. The CDR3 has 14 amino acids. V lost 0 bases, J lost 0 bases, and 7 bases lay in between. Germline-derived CDR1 and CDR2 are SGHRS and YFSETQ. Here the CDR3 reads CASSLASDSYEQYF. The DNA of the CDR3 is TGCGCCAGCAGCTTGGCCTCAGACTCCTACGAGCAGTACTTC.

The rearrangement joins TRBV6-5 to TRBJ2-7; a weak D match, TRBD2 (6 bases). The CDR3 has 13 residues. V was trimmed by 6 bases and J by 4 bases, leaving 13 bases between them. Germline loops: CDR1 MNHEY, CDR2 SVGAGI. The CDR3 DNA reads as TGTGCCAGCAGGGCAGCAGGAGGGTACGAGCAGTACTTC. It is translated as CASRAAGGYEQYF.